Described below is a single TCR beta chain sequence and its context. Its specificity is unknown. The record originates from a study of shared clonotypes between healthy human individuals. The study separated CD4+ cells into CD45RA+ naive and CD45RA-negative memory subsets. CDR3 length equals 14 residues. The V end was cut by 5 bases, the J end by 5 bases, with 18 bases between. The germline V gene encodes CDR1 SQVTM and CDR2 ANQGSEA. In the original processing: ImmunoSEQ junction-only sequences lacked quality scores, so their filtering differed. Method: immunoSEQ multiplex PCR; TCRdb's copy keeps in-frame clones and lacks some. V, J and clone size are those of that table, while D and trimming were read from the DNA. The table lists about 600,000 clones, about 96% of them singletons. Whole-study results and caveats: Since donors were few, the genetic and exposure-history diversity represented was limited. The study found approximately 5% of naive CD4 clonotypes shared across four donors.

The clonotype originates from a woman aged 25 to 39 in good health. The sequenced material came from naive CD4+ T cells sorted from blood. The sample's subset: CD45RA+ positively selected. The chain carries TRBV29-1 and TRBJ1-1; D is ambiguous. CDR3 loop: CSVTDGRDRTEAFF. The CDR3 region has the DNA TGCAGCGTTACTGACGGAAGGGATCGTACTGAAGCTTTCTTT. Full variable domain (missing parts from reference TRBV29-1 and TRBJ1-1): SAVISQKPSRDICQRGTSLTIQCQVDSQVTMMFWYRQQPGQSLTLIATANQGSEATYESGFVIDKFPISRPNLTFSTLTVSNMSPEDSSIYLCSVTDGRDRTEAFFGQGTRLTVV.